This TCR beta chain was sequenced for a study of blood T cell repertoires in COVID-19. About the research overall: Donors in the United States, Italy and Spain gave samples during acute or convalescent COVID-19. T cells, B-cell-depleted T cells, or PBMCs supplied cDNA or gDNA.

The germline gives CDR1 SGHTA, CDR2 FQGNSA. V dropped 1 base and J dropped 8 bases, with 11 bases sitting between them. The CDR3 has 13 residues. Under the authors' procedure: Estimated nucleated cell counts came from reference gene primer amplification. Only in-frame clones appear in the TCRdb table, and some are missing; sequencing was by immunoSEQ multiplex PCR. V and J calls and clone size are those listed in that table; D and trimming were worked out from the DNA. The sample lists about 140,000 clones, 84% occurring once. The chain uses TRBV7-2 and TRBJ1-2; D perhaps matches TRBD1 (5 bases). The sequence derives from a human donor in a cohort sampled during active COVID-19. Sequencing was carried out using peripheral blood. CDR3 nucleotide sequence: TGTGCCAGCAGCTTAGGTGGGGGGTCCGGCTACACCTTC. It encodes CASSLGGGSGYTF. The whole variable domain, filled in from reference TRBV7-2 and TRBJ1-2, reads GAGVSQSPSNKVTEKGKDVELRCDPISGHTALYWYRQSLGQGLEFLIYFQGNSAPDKSGLPSDRFSAERTGGSVSTLTIQRTQQEDSAVYLCASSLGGGSGYTFGSGTRLTVV.